These 32 T cell receptor beta chains were sequenced from one sample in a study of OX40 agonist ivuxolimab in advanced cancers. The library was made by the immunoSEQ multiplex PCR assay. The table was pulled from immuneACCESS by TCRdb, which kept in-frame rearrangements only. Such tables lose some clones; where checked, under half of the loss comes from unresolved V genes, and the rest has no known cause. This sample holds about 63,000 clones; around 87% were observed only once. Clones ranked in the top ten supply more than 10% of the sample. The sequencing here drew on CD4+ or CD8+ T cells sorted from blood, taken in a trial of the OX40 agonist ivuxolimab. The receptors here all came from an adult with an advanced solid tumor such as melanoma, head and neck, liver or kidney cancer.

The V call is TRBV6-1, the J call TRBJ2-3; D is undetermined. V gave up 3 bases and J gave up 0 bases, with 10 bases separating them. CDR1 and CDR2 from the germline V gene are MNHNS and SASEGT. The CDR3 loop spans 15 amino acids. The CDR3 DNA sequence: TGTGCCAGCAGTGACAGGCCTTCTAGCACAGATACGCAGTATTTT. Its protein product is CASSDRPSSTDTQYF.

This clone was found once. The CDR3 DNA reads as TGTGCCAGCAGCTTAGAGGGTGGCAGGGCGGCTAACTATGGCTACACCTTC. Residues: CASSLEGGRAANYGYTF. This rearrangement joins TRBV7-9 to TRBJ1-2; D is possibly TRBD1 (5 bases). Trimming removed 1 base at V and 0 bases at J, with 15 bases between. This CDR3 region has 17 residues. Germline loops: CDR1 SEHNR, CDR2 FQNEAQ (reference sequence).

This clone is a singleton in its sample. The V gene is TRBV6-5, the J gene TRBJ1-5; 9 bases are a match to TRBD1. The germline V gene has CDR1 MNHEY and CDR2 SVGAGI. The CDR3 runs 15 residues. The trim removed 5 bases at V and 5 bases at J, leaving 7 bases unmatched. The CDR3 nucleotides are TGTGCCAGCAGTCCGACCGGGACAGGGTATCAGCCCCAGCATTTT. This sequence encodes CASSPTGTGYQPQHF.

The V gene is TRBV6-1, the J gene TRBJ2-7, with D possibly TRBD1 on 7 matching bases. There are 16 residues in the CDR3. The ends were cut back, 2 bases at V and 6 bases at J, with 20 bases in the middle. Germline lookup yields CDR1 MNHNS and CDR2 SASEGT. CDR3 DNA sequence: TGTGCCAGCAGTGAAACCGGGACAGCCCTGGGGGGCGAGCAGTACTTC. As protein: CASSETGTALGGEQYF.

This chain joins TRBV5-1 and TRBJ1-1; D is ambiguous. In germline, CDR1 is SGHRS, CDR2 YFSETQ. The V end was cut by 0 bases, the J end by 1 base, with 7 bases between. This CDR3 has 14 residues. The CDR3 DNA sequence: TGCGCCAGCAGCTTGGTTCCGGGGAACACTGAAGCTTTCTTT. Protein product: CASSLVPGNTEAFF.

The gene calls are TRBV28 and TRBJ1-1, with D perhaps matching TRBD1 (5 bases). Germline V lookup: CDR1 MDHEN, CDR2 SYDVKM. The CDR3 consists of 14 residues. The V end lost 1 base, the J end lost 10 bases, and 16 bases lay between the germline ends. The CDR3 loop is CASSLFSAQGGAFF. The CDR3 nucleotides read TGTGCCAGCAGTTTATTCTCCGCGCAGGGCGGAGCTTTCTTT.

The chain joins TRBV10-3 to TRBJ1-1; no reliable D call. The CDR3 contains 15 residues. Germline V gives CDR1 ENHRY, CDR2 SYGVKD. V dropped 4 bases and J dropped 0 bases, with 12 bases sitting between them. The chain's CDR3 is CAISGAGKMNTEAFF. In DNA, the CDR3 is TGTGCCATCAGTGGCGCGGGAAAGATGAACACTGAAGCTTTCTTT.

DNA of the CDR3: TGTGCCAGCAGTTTATTTAACAGGGGCAGTGGCTACACCTTC. Its protein product is CASSLFNRGSGYTF. This sequence joins TRBV28 and TRBJ1-2; 7 bases match TRBD1. J lost 7 bases, V lost 1 base, and 6 bases had no gene match. The length of the CDR3 is 14 residues. Germline V CDR1 and CDR2: MDHEN, SYDVKM.

The genes are TRBV13 and TRBJ2-5, with 8 nucleotides matching TRBD2. The J call may be faulty, since TRBJ2-7 better matches the DNA end. From germline, CDR1 is PRHDT and CDR2 FYEKMQ (reference sequence). The CDR3 length is 17 residues. The CDR3 sequence: CASSLGAWREASYEQYF. The CDR3 nucleotides are TGTGCCAGCAGCTTAGGCGCCTGGCGGGAGGCCTCCTACGAGCAGTACTTC.

Points on this clone: Germline is not matched at one junction end, which may reflect a read error. V is TRBV19 and J is TRBJ1-1; perhaps TRBD1 as D (5 bases). CDR3 length: 14 amino acids. Germline lookup yields CDR1 LNHDA and CDR2 SQIVND (reference sequence). The CDR3 DNA reads as TGTGCCAGTAGTAGGAAAGGGGTGAACTCTGAAGCTTTCTTT. Translation: CASSRKGVNSEAFF. Full variable domain (remainder filled in from reference TRBV19 and TRBJ1-1): DGGITQSPKYLFRKEGQNVTLSCEQNLNHDAMYWYRQDPGQGLRLIYYSQIVNDFQKGDIAEGYSVSREKKESFPLTVTSAQKNPTAFYLCASSRKGVNSEAFFGQGTRLTVV.

V gene TRBV28 combines with J gene TRBJ1-1; maybe TRBD1 (5 bases). The germline V and J ends were trimmed by 4 bases and 0 bases, with 9 bases remaining between them. CDR3 size: 14 residues. Per germline, CDR1 MDHEN and CDR2 SYDVKM. This chain's CDR3 is CASSSGGMNTEAFF. The DNA for the CDR3 is TGTGCCAGCAGTTCCGGGGGGATGAACACTGAAGCTTTCTTT.

The V and J genes are TRBV19 and TRBJ2-3; 11 bases map to TRBD2. V gave up 6 bases and J gave up 1 base; unmatched junction bases: 0. CDR3 size: 14 residues. Germline loops: CDR1 LNHDA, CDR2 SQIVND (reference sequence). CDR3 in DNA: TGTGCCAGTAGGGGACTAGCGGGCACAGATACGCAGTATTTT. This translates into CASRGLAGTDTQYF. Full variable domain (outside the CDR3, taken from reference TRBV19 and TRBJ2-3): DGGITQSPKYLFRKEGQNVTLSCEQNLNHDAMYWYRQDPGQGLRLIYYSQIVNDFQKGDIAEGYSVSREKKESFPLTVTSAQKNPTAFYLCASRGLAGTDTQYFGPGTRLTVL.

The chain has TRBV6-6 and TRBJ2-1; D is perhaps TRBD1 (5 bases). Germline values: CDR1 MNHNY, CDR2 SVGAGI (reference sequence). V lost 4 bases and J 4 bases, leaving 14 bases between the germline ends. CDR3 size: 15 residues. CDR3 DNA sequence: TGTGCCAGCAGTTCCCCAGGGCAGACTTACAATGAGCAGTTCTTC. Translation: CASSSPGQTYNEQFF.

V gene TRBV6-1 combines with J gene TRBJ1-2, with a weak D call TRBD1 (6 bases). V lost 4 bases and J 4 bases, leaving 13 bases between the germline ends. CDR3 length: 14 amino acids. Looked up from germline, CDR1 is MNHNS and CDR2 is SASEGT. Written as DNA, the CDR3 is TGTGCCAGCAGTGTATCGGGGGCGAGCTATGGCTACACCTTC. Translation: CASSVSGASYGYTF.

The J gene is TRBJ1-2, the V gene TRBV28, with 7 bases that match TRBD1. Trimming cost V 5 bases and J 3 bases; bases outside gene matches: 12. This CDR3 has 16 amino acids. Germline-derived CDR1 and CDR2 are MDHEN and SYDVKM. The CDR3 DNA is TGTGCCAGCAGTCTAACAAGGGACAGCTCTCACTATGGCTACACCTTC. It codes for CASSLTRDSSHYGYTF.

The gene calls are TRBV2 and TRBJ2-7; TRBD2 might be the D (6 bases). Germline V gene lookup returns CDR1 SNHLY and CDR2 FYNNEI. This CDR3 has 14 amino acids. V was trimmed by 0 bases and J by 2 bases, leaving 8 bases between them. The chain's CDR3 is CASSEAGGTYEQYF. As DNA, the CDR3 is TGTGCCAGCAGTGAAGCGGGAGGTACCTACGAGCAGTACTTC.

The chain links TRBV27 to TRBJ2-3, with 7 bases matching TRBD2. Trimming took 2 bases from V and 2 from J; bases not matched to a gene: 13. Germline CDR1 MNHEY, CDR2 SMNVEV (reference sequence). This CDR3 is built from 18 residues. In DNA form, the CDR3 reads TGTGCCAGCAGTTTAGTACCCCCTAGCGGCCCTTTCACAGATACGCAGTATTTT. This gives the protein CASSLVPPSGPFTDTQYF.

This clone was observed a handful of times. V usage is TRBV6-1 and J usage is TRBJ2-7; a possible D gene is TRBD2 (6 bases). The CDR3 totals 14 residues. From germline, CDR1 is MNHNS and CDR2 SASEGT. V lost 1 base and J 6 bases, leaving 13 bases between the germline ends. The CDR3 bases are TGTGCCAGCAGTGAAGGGACGGAGGGGTCCGAGCAGTACTTC. Encoded protein: CASSEGTEGSEQYF.

The chain couples TRBV6-6 to TRBJ1-2; no firm D call. Germline V gene sequence: CDR1 MNHNY, CDR2 SVGAGI (reference sequence). The CDR3 extends over 13 amino acids. Deletions cut 4 bases from V and 4 bases from J, with 10 bases between. CDR3 in DNA: TGTGCCAGCAGTTTCCCGTTTACCTATGGCTACACCTTC. Translation gives CASSFPFTYGYTF.

The genes are TRBV5-6 and TRBJ1-4; D gene ambiguous. CDR3 length equals 13 residues. CDR1 and CDR2 (germline): SGHDT, YYEEEE. Trimming left V 1 base short and J 5 bases short, with 6 bases between. The CDR3 loop reads CASSLLRNEKLFF. The CDR3 DNA sequence: TGTGCCAGCAGCTTGTTGAGGAATGAAAAACTGTTTTTT.

The V call is TRBV10-3, the J call TRBJ1-4; D gene ambiguous. V dropped 3 bases and J dropped 6 bases, with 11 bases sitting between them. Germline assignment: CDR1 ENHRY and CDR2 SYGVKD. CDR3 size: 14 residues. In DNA form, the CDR3 reads TGTGCCATCAGTGACTCAAACGGGGATGAAAAACTGTTTTTT. Translation: CAISDSNGDEKLFF.

The V gene is TRBV18, the J gene TRBJ1-4; the D is unclear. Germline V CDR1 and CDR2: KGHSH, LQKENI. CDR3 length: 14 amino acids. V gave up 3 bases and J gave up 4 bases, with 9 bases separating them. CDR3 bases: TGTGCCAGCTCACCCGAGGACGGTAATGAAAAACTGTTTTTT. Its protein product is CASSPEDGNEKLFF.

The chain couples TRBV7-8 to TRBJ2-3; 8 bases match TRBD2. V lost 7 bases to trimming and J lost 6 bases; unmatched junction nucleotides: 9. The germline gives CDR1 SGHVS, CDR2 FQNEAQ. The CDR3 loop spans 14 amino acids. This chain's CDR3 is CASKAGGFRDTQYF. CDR3 nucleotides: TGTGCCAGCAAGGCGGGGGGCTTCCGGGATACGCAGTATTTT.

The rearrangement uses TRBV9 and TRBJ1-2, with 10 bases identical to TRBD1. CDR3 length equals 13 residues. CDR1 is SGDLS, CDR2 YYNGEE, per germline. Germline trimming cut 3 bases from V and 6 bases from J; bases unmatched to any gene: 2. The chain's CDR3 is CASSGGQGNGYTF. The CDR3 DNA sequence: TGTGCCAGCAGCGGGGGACAGGGGAATGGCTACACCTTC.

The chain has TRBV28 and TRBJ2-4; the D gene is possibly TRBD1 (6 bases). CDR3 size: 13 residues. The germline CDR1 and CDR2 sequences are MDHEN and SYDVKM. The V gene lost 10 bases and the J gene lost 5 bases, with 15 bases spanning the gap. The CDR3: CATRGGSENIQYF. The DNA for the CDR3 is TGTGCCACCCGAGGGGGATCTGAAAACATTCAGTACTTC.

The V and J genes are TRBV2 and TRBJ2-5, with a tentative D call TRBD2 (5 bases). Trimming took 4 bases from V and 5 from J, leaving 8 bases between them. The CDR3 length is 12 residues. Germline V gives CDR1 SNHLY, CDR2 FYNNEI. The CDR3 sequence: CASSVGVETQYF. CDR3 nucleotide sequence: TGTGCCAGCAGTGTCGGGGTCGAGACCCAGTACTTC. The full variable domain, completed using reference TRBV2 and TRBJ2-5, is EPEVTQTPSHQVTQMGQEVILRCVPISNHLYFYWYRQILGQKVEFLVSFYNNEISEKSEIFDDQFSVERPDGSNFTLKIRSTKLEDSAMYFCASSVGVETQYFGPGTRLLVL.

The chain employs TRBV7-6 and TRBJ2-3; D perhaps matches TRBD2 (6 bases). CDR3 length equals 16 residues. Trimming took off 0 bases at V and 7 bases at J, with 17 bases between the two ends. Germline CDR1 reads SGHVS; CDR2 reads FNYEAQ. The CDR3 spells CASSLALRDRTNTQYF. The DNA for the CDR3 is TGTGCCAGCAGCTTAGCGTTGCGGGACCGCACGAATACGCAGTATTTT.

The rearrangement links TRBV18 to TRBJ2-7; D perhaps matches TRBD2 (6 bases). Trimming pared 8 bases from V and 2 bases from J, leaving 16 bases between. The CDR3 has 14 amino acids. The V gene's germline CDR1 is KGHSH and CDR2 LQKENI. CDR3 protein: CASTLLASTYEQYF. DNA for the CDR3: TGTGCCAGCACCCTCCTAGCGTCAACCTACGAGCAGTACTTC.

The chain links TRBV6-6 to TRBJ1-2; D gene unclear. The CDR3 consists of 14 residues. Germline loops: CDR1 MNHNY, CDR2 SVGAGI (reference sequence). The V end lost 4 bases, the J end lost 0 bases, and 9 bases lay between the germline ends. CDR3 protein: CASSFSNTNYGYTF. CDR3 sequence (DNA): TGTGCCAGCAGTTTCAGCAATACTAACTATGGCTACACCTTC.

The V gene is TRBV4-2, the J gene TRBJ1-5, with D possibly being TRBD1 (6 bases). V was cut by 1 base and J by 5 bases, with 15 bases left in between. The germline gives CDR1 LGHNA, CDR2 YNFKEQ. The CDR3 has 16 amino acids. The CDR3 coding sequence is TGTGCCAGCAGCCAAGTCTACCGGGACATAGATCAGCCCCAGCATTTT. This codes for CASSQVYRDIDQPQHF.

The chain is built from TRBV5-8 and TRBJ2-7; 15 nucleotides align to TRBD2. V gave up 2 bases and J gave up 6 bases; unmatched junction bases: 6. Germline V gene data show CDR1 as SGHTS and CDR2 as YDEGEE. The CDR3 sequence is 16 residues long. Written as DNA, the CDR3 is TGTGCCAGCAGCTTCCTACCGGGACTAGCGGGAGGCGAGCAGTACTTC. This gives the protein CASSFLPGLAGGEQYF.

The CDR3 here is CASIEGALYNEQFF. In nucleotides, the CDR3 is TGTGCCAGCATAGAAGGGGCGCTCTACAATGAGCAGTTCTTC. The rearrangement joins TRBV28 to TRBJ2-1; maybe TRBD1 (5 bases). This CDR3 has 14 residues. V lost 7 bases to trimming and J lost 3 bases, with 13 bases between them. CDR1 and CDR2 (germline): MDHEN, SYDVKM.